Listed below are T cell receptor beta chains from one sample, sequenced in a study of T cells expressing NK-cell markers. TCRdb re-called the 5' RACE reads; every CDR3 protein appears as one record, without DNA. Its clone listing holds about half a million distinct CDR3 sequences. The sequenced material came from blood T cells: a sorted CD56 or NKG2C T cell subset, CD4+ or CD8+ T cells, or bulk PBMC T cells (not recorded which). These receptor sequences come from a woman aged 50 to 60 in good health. The CDR3 runs from the conserved cysteine through the conserved F or W.

J	V	CDR3
TRBJ2-5	TRBV4-2	CASSQGGAARREETQYF
TRBJ1-2	TRBV3-1	CASSRKGGGYTF
TRBJ1-2	TRBV12-3/TRBV12-4	CASRSGGERYGYTF
TRBJ2-7	TRBV29-1	CSVDSGRADEQYF
TRBJ1-2	TRBV29-1	CSGVTGGGGYGYTF
TRBJ1-1	TRBV27	CASSFRAENTEAFF
TRBJ2-5	TRBV27	CASSWSRTGGRETQYF
TRBJ1-6	TRBV6-5	CASSYGRLRSNSPLHF
TRBJ2-3	TRBV20-1	CSQRSPGTDTQYF
TRBJ2-1	TRBV18	CASSPRSGRVNEQFF
TRBJ1-5	TRBV6-1	CASSGQGVNQPQHF
TRBJ1-2	TRBV11-2	CASSSPRGLYGYTF
TRBJ2-1	TRBV11-2	CATRSGGDEQFF
TRBJ1-2	TRBV2	CASIPGAGGYGYTF
TRBJ1-1	TRBV9	CASSVAGGAEAFF
TRBJ2-1	TRBV10-3	CAIRITSGRGNNNEQFF
TRBJ2-1	TRBV4-1	CASSHSKGQFSSYNEQFF
TRBJ2-1	TRBV11-2	CASSTGSFRGIEQFF
TRBJ2-1	TRBV11-2	CASSLSRLAGTNEQFF
TRBJ2-5	TRBV7-2	CASSLVRRGPQETQYF
TRBJ2-1	TRBV7-2	CASSVWGGQFF
TRBJ2-4	TRBV6-5	CASRGLAGPGIQYF
TRBJ1-5	TRBV12-3/TRBV12-4	CASSLRTGQPQHF
TRBJ2-1	TRBV5-4	CASSQGPRPDNEQFF
TRBJ1-1	TRBV9	CASSVEWRAEAFF
TRBJ2-1	TRBV7-3	CASSLDSTSGRPYEQFF
TRBJ2-6	TRBV5-1	CASSPHSGRGGSGANVLTF
TRBJ1-3	TRBV20-1	CSARASGISSGNTIYF
TRBJ2-2	TRBV12-3/TRBV12-4	CASSFGAVRTGELFF
TRBJ1-1	TRBV7-2	CASSLAIPAGLRTEAFF
TRBJ2-2	TRBV7-7	CASSQRQGTGELFF
TRBJ1-2	TRBV14	CASSQAGTGVYGYTF
TRBJ2-7	TRBV19	CASRSIGVSYEQYF
TRBJ1-1	TRBV12-3/TRBV12-4	CASSLQGIGTTEAFF
TRBJ2-5	TRBV5-6	CASSLTSGRALETQYF
TRBJ2-3	TRBV7-8	CASPPTSGRGVDTQYF
TRBJ2-3	TRBV20-1	CSAAGADTQYF
TRBJ1-2	TRBV24-1	CATSLTGRYGYTF
TRBJ2-2	TRBV7-9	CASSSSPHAGELFF
TRBJ2-7	TRBV6-5	CASRNTPGLWDEQYF
TRBJ2-7	TRBV29-1	CSVSNSYEQYF
TRBJ2-2	TRBV5-1	CASQLKQGTGELFF